The following is a T cell receptor beta chain sequence with its context. The antigen remains unidentified. This was the immunoSEQ version 4 assay in survey mode. Clones were read by immunoSEQ multiplex PCR, and TCRdb kept only the in-frame ones, dropping some. The table shows some 50,000 clones, with 85% to 90% occurring only once. Anti-CD3/anti-CD28 beads served as a nonspecific positive control stimulus. CD4+ T cells upregulating both CD40 ligand and CD69 were sorted as responding cells. The record originates from a study of persistence of HIV-infected CD4 T cells. Study-wide context: Blood samples, up to about 200 mL, came from multiple time points, except two leukapheresis donors sampled once.

The CDR3 has 12 residues. CDR1 is LGHDT and CDR2 is YNNKEL in the germline V gene (reference sequence). Trimming shortened V by 3 bases and J by 3 bases, and 4 bases separated the two germline ends. The sequences come from CD4+ T cells sorted from PBMCs after roughly 17-hour stimulation, collected from a patient who received antiretroviral therapy. This sequence joins TRBV3-1 (or the pseudogene TRBV3-2) and TRBJ2-3; D gene unclear. The origin of this receptor is an adult woman with HIV who was CMV-seropositive. The CDR3 sequence: CASSQVTDTQYF. CDR3 bases: TGTGCCAGCAGCCAGGTGACAGATACGCAGTATTTT.